The 23 T cell receptor beta chains given below trace back to one sample, sequenced in a study of T cell responses to AZD1222 COVID-19 vaccine. Measured with immunoSEQ multiplex PCR; TCRdb has only the in-frame clones, and not every one. This table has 150,000 to 200,000 clones, 88% appearing once. The specimen was peripheral blood, collected 28 days after the second AZD1222 dose. The receptor set was obtained from an adult who received the AZD1222 COVID-19 vaccine.

This rearrangement joins TRBV6-5 to TRBJ1-1; D is ambiguous. This CDR3 spans 11 amino acids. Trimming took 5 bases from V and 5 from J, leaving 6 bases between them. Germline lookup yields CDR1 MNHEY and CDR2 SVGAGI. CDR3 loop: CASSPRTEAFF. CDR3 DNA sequence: TGTGCCAGCAGTCCTAGGACTGAAGCTTTCTTT.

This clone was recorded only once. The chain couples TRBV19 to TRBJ1-2, with a possible D match to TRBD1 (6 bases). The V and J ends lost 0 bases and 6 bases respectively, with 8 bases between them. The CDR3 length is 13 residues. The germline V gene encodes CDR1 LNHDA and CDR2 SQIVND (reference sequence). Here the CDR3 reads CASSIDRGDGYTF. Here the CDR3 DNA reads TGTGCCAGTAGTATAGACAGGGGCGATGGCTACACCTTC.

V and J are TRBV5-1 and TRBJ2-3, with 8 bases fitting TRBD2. Germline CDR1 SGHRS, CDR2 YFSETQ. The CDR3 extends over 15 amino acids. V lost 0 bases, J lost 5 bases, and 5 bases stayed unmatched. CDR3 nucleotides: TGCGCCAGCAGCTTGGCCACGGGAGGGGAAGATACGCAGTATTTT. It translates to CASSLATGGEDTQYF.

Comments on this clone: Other nucleotide sequences in the sample specify the same CDR3. This chain uses TRBV27 with TRBJ2-7; a possible D gene is TRBD2 (6 bases). V was trimmed by 0 bases and J by 3 bases, leaving 6 bases between them. The V gene's germline CDR1 is MNHEY and CDR2 SMNVEV (reference sequence). This CDR3 is 13 amino acids long. CDR3 protein: CASSLSSGYEQYF. For the CDR3, the DNA is TGTGCCAGCAGTTTATCTAGCGGCTACGAGCAGTACTTC.

The rearrangement uses TRBV7-6 and TRBJ2-7, with 7 bases matching TRBD2. The germline V gene has CDR1 SGHVS and CDR2 FNYEAQ. The CDR3 runs to 16 residues. Trimming cost V 1 base and J 3 bases; bases outside gene matches: 9. CDR3 in DNA: TGTGCCAGCAGCTTAGTCCGCGGGAGTTCATTCTACGAGCAGTACTTC. This codes for CASSLVRGSSFYEQYF.

This chain joins TRBV27 and TRBJ2-1; 13 bases agree with TRBD2. The CDR3 is 15 residues long. The ends lost 3 bases at V and 7 bases at J; junction bases unmatched: 3. CDR1 and CDR2 (germline): MNHEY, SMNVEV (reference sequence). CDR3 nucleotides: TGTGCCAGCAGTTTCGGGACTAGCGGGAAAAATGAGCAGTTCTTC. Its translation is CASSFGTSGKNEQFF.

The chain carries TRBV28 and TRBJ2-7, with TRBD2 as a possible D gene (6 bases). V was shortened by 11 bases and J by 0 bases, with 17 bases between the two germline ends. The CDR3 has 14 amino acids. Germline lookup yields CDR1 MDHEN and CDR2 SYDVKM. CDR3 in DNA: TGTGCCGCCGCCGGGACTCCCAGCTCCTACGAGCAGTACTTC. This translates into CAAAGTPSSYEQYF.

The sample holds one count of this clone. The chain uses TRBV27 and TRBJ2-2; 11 bases line up with TRBD1. The ends lost 5 bases at V and 4 bases at J; junction bases unmatched: 6. Germline V gene data show CDR1 as MNHEY and CDR2 as SMNVEV (reference sequence). The CDR3 totals 16 residues. The CDR3 bases are TGTGCCAGCAGTCCCTCGGGACAGGGGGGCACCGGGGAGCTGTTTTTT. Encoded protein: CASSPSGQGGTGELFF.

The chain uses TRBV7-9 and TRBJ2-1; D may be TRBD1 (6 bases). CDR1 is SEHNR and CDR2 is FQNEAQ in the germline V gene (reference sequence). V was shortened by 5 bases and J by 9 bases, with 14 bases between the two germline ends. The CDR3 length is 13 residues. The CDR3 protein is CASSANQGPEQFF. The CDR3 DNA follows: TGTGCCAGCAGCGCCAATCAGGGGCCTGAGCAGTTCTTC.

The J gene is TRBJ1-2, the V gene TRBV11-2, with 10 bases aligning to TRBD1. Germline-derived CDR1 and CDR2 are SGHAT and FQNNGV. The CDR3 extends over 15 amino acids. V lost 4 bases and J lost 6; bases outside the gene matches: 8. The CDR3 DNA follows: TGTGCCAGCAGCTCGCCCCGGGACAGGGGACATGGCTACACCTTC. Its protein is CASSSPRDRGHGYTF.

The chain is built from TRBV10-3 and TRBJ2-7; tentatively, D is TRBD1 (5 bases). The V end lost 0 bases, the J end lost 5 bases, and 11 bases lay between the germline ends. The CDR3 is made up of 14 amino acids. Per germline, CDR1 ENHRY and CDR2 SYGVKD. The CDR3 reads CAISESQDSHEQYF. The CDR3 DNA reads as TGTGCCATCAGTGAGTCACAAGACAGCCACGAGCAGTACTTC.

The V gene is TRBV9, the J gene TRBJ1-5; D call uncertain. Germline lookup yields CDR1 SGDLS and CDR2 YYNGEE. This CDR3 contains 16 residues. The V end was cut by 0 bases, the J end by 4 bases, with 14 bases between. The CDR3 loop reads CASSVVRGLGNQPQHF. The CDR3 region has the DNA TGTGCCAGCAGCGTAGTTCGCGGGTTGGGAAATCAGCCCCAGCATTTT. Full variable domain (remainder filled in from reference TRBV9 and TRBJ1-5): DSGVTQTPKHLITATGQRVTLRCSPRSGDLSVYWYQQSLDQGLQFLIQYYNGEERAKGNILERFSAQQFPDLHSELNLSSLELGDSALYFCASSVVRGLGNQPQHFGDGTRLSIL.

The chain employs TRBV18 and TRBJ1-5; D is unresolved. CDR1 KGHSH and CDR2 LQKENI come from the germline V gene. This CDR3 has 14 amino acids. The V and J ends lost 5 bases and 5 bases respectively, with 13 bases between them. The CDR3: CASSAAAADQPQHF. CDR3 DNA: TGTGCCAGCTCAGCCGCCGCGGCGGATCAGCCCCAGCATTTT.

The V gene is TRBV21-1, the J gene TRBJ1-5. TRBV21-1 is listed as a pseudogene. The CDR3 runs to 19 residues. In DNA, the CDR3 is TGTGCCCTCAGCAAAGGGCCGGAGCTGGGATTCCATAGCAATCAGCCCCAGCATTTT. As protein: CALSKGPELGFHSNQPQHF.

The chain couples TRBV7-2 to TRBJ2-7; D gene uncertain. CDR3 length equals 12 residues. Deletions cut 5 bases from V and 3 bases from J, with 8 bases between. Per the germline V gene, CDR1 is SGHTA and CDR2 is FQGNSA. In nucleotides, the CDR3 is TGTGCCAGCAGCAGACTTGACTACGAGCAGTACTTC. This translates into CASSRLDYEQYF.

The rearrangement links TRBV5-6 to TRBJ2-3; TRBD2 matches at 7 bases. The CDR3 is made up of 14 amino acids. Looked up from germline, CDR1 is SGHDT and CDR2 is YYEEEE. Trimming removed 2 bases from V and 8 bases from J; junction bases left unmatched: 8. CDR3 sequence reads: CASSFGTTPGTQYF. CDR3 DNA sequence: TGTGCCAGCAGCTTCGGGACTACCCCGGGTACGCAGTATTTT.

This clone was counted a single time. The chain combines TRBV11-2 with TRBJ2-7; TRBD1 matches 9 bases. The V and J ends lost 5 bases and 7 bases, in that order; junction bases with no gene match: 9. The germline V gene encodes CDR1 SGHAT and CDR2 FQNNGV. This CDR3 has 14 residues. The CDR3 nucleotides read TGTGCCAGCAGCCCGGGACAGGGTCTTAGTGAGCAGTACTTC. The encoded protein is CASSPGQGLSEQYF.

J is TRBJ2-2 and V is TRBV5-1, with D perhaps matching TRBD1 or TRBD2 (5 bases each). Trimming cost V 5 bases and J 3 bases, with 14 bases left between them. The CDR3 extends over 15 amino acids. The V gene's germline CDR1 is SGHRS and CDR2 YFSETQ. CDR3 DNA sequence: TGCGCCAGCAGTACTAGGACAACGCACACCGGGGAGCTGTTTTTT. Translated: CASSTRTTHTGELFF.

V is TRBV20-1 and J is TRBJ2-7; tentative D call: TRBD2 (5 bases). From germline, CDR1 is DFQATT and CDR2 SNEGSKA (reference sequence). V gave up 7 bases and J gave up 4 bases, with 11 bases separating them. This CDR3 is built from 11 residues. CDR3 residues: CSGSREYEQYF. In DNA, the CDR3 is TGCAGTGGGAGTAGGGAGTACGAGCAGTACTTC.

The CDR3 DNA is TGCGCCAGCAGCTTAGGGGCCAGGGGGCCTGAAGATACGCAGTATTTT. Translation: CASSLGARGPEDTQYF. The chain links TRBV5-1 to TRBJ2-3; 8 bases map to TRBD1. From germline, CDR1 is SGHRS and CDR2 YFSETQ. Trimming removed 2 bases from V and 5 bases from J; junction bases left unmatched: 10. CDR3 length: 16 residues.

The chain uses TRBV6-1 and TRBJ1-5; D unclear. CDR3 length equals 13 residues. With 3 bases removed from V and 7 bases from J, the gap between germline ends came to 10 bases. CDR1 MNHNS and CDR2 SASEGT come from the germline V gene. CDR3 DNA: TGTGCCAGCAGTGACAAGTTTCGGCAGCCCCAGCATTTT. Translation: CASSDKFRQPQHF.

V and J are TRBV4-3 and TRBJ2-1; 7 nucleotides line up with TRBD2. The CDR3 sequence is 16 residues long. V shed 1 base, J shed 5 bases, and the junction held 8 bases outside the gene matches. The germline gives CDR1 LGHNA, CDR2 YSLEER. CDR3 sequence reads: CASSQVGSSGDNEQFF. CDR3 in DNA: TGCGCCAGCAGCCAAGTAGGGTCTAGCGGTGACAATGAGCAGTTCTTC.

This chain links TRBV30 with TRBJ2-7, with 13 bases fitting TRBD2. The germline gives CDR1 GTSNPN, CDR2 SVGIG (reference sequence). V lost 5 bases and J lost 2; bases outside the gene matches: 6. The CDR3 contains 15 residues. CDR3 sequence (DNA): TGTGCCTGGGCCCCGGGACTAGCGGGACCCTACGAGCAGTACTTC. Translated, it gives CAWAPGLAGPYEQYF.